Listed below are T cell receptor beta chains from one sample, sequenced in a study of blood T cell repertoires in COVID-19. Sequenced by immunoSEQ multiplex PCR; TCRdb stores in-frame clones only, minus some. The sample records fewer than 100,000 clones, around nine tenths being singletons. The material sequenced was peripheral blood. These receptors came from a man aged 65 to 79 with acute or convalescent COVID-19. Both conserved end residues are part of each CDR3. D genes are given only for firm matches. Expanded clones get a size class; other rows say once, few or many, or leave the size out.

J	D	size	V	CDR3	DNA
TRBJ2-1	TRBD1	NA	TRBV3-1/TRBV3-2	CASSLQGAGTYNEQFF	TGTGCCAGCAGTCTGCAGGGGGCCGGAACCTACAATGAGCAGTTCTTC
TRBJ1-1	NA	NA	TRBV10-2	CASSESIQGEAFF	TGCGCCAGCAGTGAATCAATCCAGGGGGAAGCTTTCTTT
TRBJ2-7	TRBD1	NA	TRBV7-8	CASSFGTAYYEQYF	TGTGCCAGCAGCTTCGGGACAGCGTACTACGAGCAGTACTTC
TRBJ1-1	NA	NA	TRBV9	CASSVGAGMNTEAFF	TGTGCCAGCAGCGTAGGTGCAGGAATGAACACTGAAGCTTTCTTT
TRBJ2-1	TRBD1	once	TRBV19	CASSIVGQGAVYNEQFF	TGTGCCAGTAGTATAGTGGGACAGGGGGCGGTCTACAATGAGCAGTTCTTC
TRBJ2-5	TRBD2	once	TRBV7-9	CASSYLDGGQETQYF	TGTGCCAGCAGCTACCTTGACGGGGGGCAAGAGACCCAGTACTTC
TRBJ2-2	TRBD2	NA	TRBV5-1	CASSLAGRGGHTGELFF	TGCGCCAGCAGCTTGGCTGGGCGGGGGGGCCACACCGGGGAGCTGTTTTTT
TRBJ1-1	NA	NA	TRBV4-2	CASGVRVLNTEAFF	TGTGCCAGCGGGGTCAGGGTGTTGAACACTGAAGCTTTCTTT
TRBJ1-3	NA	NA	TRBV10-3	CAISEKSGSSGNTIYF	TGTGCCATCAGTGAGAAAAGTGGCTCCTCTGGAAACACCATATATTTT
TRBJ2-3	NA	NA	TRBV10-1	CASSGRRADTQYF	TGCGCCAGCAGTGGCAGGCGGGCAGATACGCAGTATTTT
TRBJ1-2	NA	NA	TRBV7-6	CASSLDTAGYGYTF	TGTGCCAGCAGCTTAGACACAGCGGGCTATGGCTACACCTTC
TRBJ2-7	NA	NA	TRBV2	CASTSRGYEQYF	TGTGCCAGCACCTCCAGAGGGTACGAGCAGTACTTC
TRBJ1-6	NA	NA	TRBV28	CASSSGSYNSPLHF	TGTGCCAGCAGCTCCGGCTCCTATAATTCACCCCTCCACTTT
TRBJ1-3	TRBD1	NA	TRBV28	CASSMGQRSGNTIYF	TGTGCCAGCAGTATGGGACAGAGATCTGGAAACACCATATATTTT